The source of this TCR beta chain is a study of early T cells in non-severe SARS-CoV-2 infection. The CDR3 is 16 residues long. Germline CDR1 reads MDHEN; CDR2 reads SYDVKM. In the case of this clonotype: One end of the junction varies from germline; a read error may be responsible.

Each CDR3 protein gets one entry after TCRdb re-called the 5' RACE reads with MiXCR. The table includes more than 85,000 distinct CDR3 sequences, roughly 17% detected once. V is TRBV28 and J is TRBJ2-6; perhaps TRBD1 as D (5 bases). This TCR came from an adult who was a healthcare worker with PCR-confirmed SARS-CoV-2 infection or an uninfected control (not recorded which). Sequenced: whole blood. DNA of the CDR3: TGTGCCAGCAGCATAAAGATTTCCTCTGGGGCCAACGCCCTGACTTTC. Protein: CASSIKISSGANALTF. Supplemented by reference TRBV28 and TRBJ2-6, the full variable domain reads DVKVTQSSRYLVKRTGEKVFLECVQDMDHENMFWYRQDPGLGLRLIYFSYDVKMKEKGDIPEGYSVSREKKERFSLILESASTNQTSMYLCASSIKISSGANALTFGAGSRLTVL.